The clone carrying this T cell receptor (beta chain) was seen only a few times. TCRdb processed the RT-PCR reads anew with MiXCR; each CDR3 protein has one entry. The sample carries hundreds of thousands of distinct CDR3 sequences, around an eighth recorded once. The data originate from a study of patients and donors after allogeneic stem cell transplantation. CDR1 and CDR2 (germline): KGHSH, LQKENI. The length of the CDR3 is 13 residues. V shed 5 bases and J shed 3 bases, with 11 bases lying between them. The V and J genes are TRBV18 and TRBJ2-7; D is perhaps TRBD2 (5 bases). Input material: blood, either unsorted or a sorted T cell fraction (not recorded which). This TCR derives from a human donor who was either an allogeneic HSCT recipient or a stem cell or donor lymphocyte infusion donor (not recorded which). It is not recorded whose cells these are; they may come from a transplant donor. This CDR3 is CASSATRDYEQYF. CDR3 sequence (DNA): TGTGCCAGCTCAGCTACTAGGGACTACGAGCAGTACTTC.